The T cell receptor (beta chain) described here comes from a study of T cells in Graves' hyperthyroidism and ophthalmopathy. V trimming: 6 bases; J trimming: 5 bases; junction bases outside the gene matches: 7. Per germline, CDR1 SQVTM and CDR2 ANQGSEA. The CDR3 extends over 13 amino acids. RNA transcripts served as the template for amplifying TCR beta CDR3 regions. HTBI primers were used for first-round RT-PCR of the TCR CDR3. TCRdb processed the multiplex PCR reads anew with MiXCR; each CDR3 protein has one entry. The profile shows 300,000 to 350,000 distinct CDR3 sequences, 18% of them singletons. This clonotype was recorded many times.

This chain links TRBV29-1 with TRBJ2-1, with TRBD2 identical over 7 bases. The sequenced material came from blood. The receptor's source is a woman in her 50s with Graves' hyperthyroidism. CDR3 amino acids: CSVLPGGHNEQFF. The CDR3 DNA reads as TGCAGCGTCCTGCCGGGAGGACACAATGAGCAGTTCTTC.